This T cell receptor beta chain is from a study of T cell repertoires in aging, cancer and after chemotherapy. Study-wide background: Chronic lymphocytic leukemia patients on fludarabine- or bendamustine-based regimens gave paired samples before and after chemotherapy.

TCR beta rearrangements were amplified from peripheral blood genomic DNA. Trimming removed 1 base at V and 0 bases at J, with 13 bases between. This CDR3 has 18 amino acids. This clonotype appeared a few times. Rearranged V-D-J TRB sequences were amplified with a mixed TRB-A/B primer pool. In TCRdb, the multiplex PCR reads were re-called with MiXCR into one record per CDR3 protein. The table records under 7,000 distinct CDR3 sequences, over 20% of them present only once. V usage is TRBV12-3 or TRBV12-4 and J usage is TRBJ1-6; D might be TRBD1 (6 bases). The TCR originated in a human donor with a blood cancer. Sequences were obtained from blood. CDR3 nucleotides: TGTGCCAGCAGTTTAGATGAGAGGGGGGGCTCCTATAATTCACCCCTCCACTTT. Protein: CASSLDERGGSYNSPLHF.